The 27 T cell receptor beta chains presented below share a single source sample, sequenced in a study of early T cells in non-severe SARS-CoV-2 infection (dated by TCRdb to 2020 to 2023). Library preparation was by 5' RACE. The run used a NextSeq 500. TCRdb handled the public reads itself, with Q25 trimming in fastp and clone calling in MiXCR, and kept productive beta chains. Records with the same CDR3 protein are collapsed into one entry carrying the most frequent genes and DNA. Recorded for this sample are 15,000 to 20,000 distinct CDR3 sequences; more than 4.5% of them occurred a single time. Jointly, the top ten make up 6.7% of the sample. Sequencing input: whole blood. The receptors shown here come from an adult who was a healthcare worker with PCR-confirmed SARS-CoV-2 infection or an uninfected control (not recorded which).

By share, this clonotype counts as medium-sized (0.01 to 0.1%). This chain links TRBV7-2 with TRBJ1-2; possibly TRBD1 for D (6 bases). The germline V gene has CDR1 SGHTA and CDR2 FQGNSA. V gave up 6 bases and J gave up 3 bases, with 14 bases separating them. This CDR3 has 14 amino acids. CDR3 DNA: TGTGCCAGCAGTGTGGACAAGGGGGACTATGGCTACACCTTC. Amino acids: CASSVDKGDYGYTF.

This clonotype is medium-sized in the sample. The CDR3 here is CASSLAGTEAFF. The CDR3 nucleotides are TGTGCCAGCAGCTTGGCGGGAACTGAAGCTTTCTTT. The chain combines TRBV7-8 with TRBJ1-1; D is unclear. V lost 3 bases to trimming and J lost 5 bases, with 7 bases between them. CDR3 length equals 12 residues. Germline V CDR1 and CDR2: SGHVS, FQNEAQ.

This chain connects TRBV12-3 or TRBV12-4 to TRBJ2-3; TRBD2 matches at 11 bases. With 4 bases clipped from V and 2 bases from J, the junction kept 5 bases outside the gene matches. CDR3 size: 16 residues. Here the CDR3 reads CASSSQTSGITDTQYF. For the CDR3, the DNA is TGTGCCAGCAGTTCCCAGACTAGCGGGATCACAGATACGCAGTATTTT.

There are many counts of this clonotype. The chain combines TRBV7-9 with TRBJ1-1; D uncertain. CDR3 length: 12 amino acids. The V end was cut by 3 bases, the J end by 2 bases, with 4 bases between. The germline CDR1 and CDR2 sequences are SEHNR and FQNEAQ (reference sequence). CDR3 amino acids: CASSFGNTEAFF. CDR3 DNA sequence: TGTGCCAGCAGCTTTGGCAACACTGAAGCTTTCTTT.

This clonotype qualifies as medium-sized (0.01 to 0.1%). The gene calls are TRBV20-1 and TRBJ1-5; TRBD1 agrees at 9 bases. Looked up from germline, CDR1 is DFQATT and CDR2 is SNEGSKA (reference sequence). The CDR3 runs to 18 residues. The V segment lost 6 bases and the J segment 2 bases; nucleotides outside the gene matches: 17. The CDR3, as DNA: TGCAGTGCGACGGCAGGATCCGGGACAGGGATCGGCAATCAGCCCCAGCATTTT. It is translated as CSATAGSGTGIGNQPQHF.

This chain joins TRBV12-3 or TRBV12-4 and TRBJ1-6; no reliable D call. The CDR3 covers 17 residues. Trimming took 2 bases from V and 0 from J, leaving 11 bases between them. Here the CDR3 DNA reads TGTGCCAGCAGTTTAAACAACCCGAGCTCCTATAATTCACCCCTCCACTTT. Translation: CASSLNNPSSYNSPLHF.

This clonotype appeared many times. Here the CDR3 reads CTSSQGVRKLFF. CDR3 nucleotides: TGCACCAGCAGCCAAGGGGTTCGAAAACTGTTTTTT. V gene TRBV1 combines with J gene TRBJ1-4. TRBV1 corresponds to a pseudogene. CDR3 size: 12 residues.

There are a few counts of this clonotype. The chain links TRBV5-4 to TRBJ2-3; 8 nucleotides align to TRBD2. CDR3 length equals 16 residues. Germline values: CDR1 SGHNT, CDR2 YYREEE (reference sequence). Losses at the gene ends were 4 bases for V and 1 base for J; bases not matched to a gene: 8. The CDR3 nucleotides read TGTGCCAGCAGCGGGATAGCGGGATTAGGCACAGATACGCAGTATTTT. It codes for CASSGIAGLGTDTQYF.

This clonotype was counted many times. The chain carries TRBV11-2 and TRBJ2-6; TRBD1 agrees at 7 bases. Germline V CDR1 and CDR2: SGHAT, FQNNGV. The CDR3 is 19 residues long. Losses at the gene ends were 5 bases for V and 0 bases for J; bases not matched to a gene: 13. The CDR3 region has the DNA TGTGCCAGCAGCCCCTTCGGACAGGCCCACCCCTCTGGGGCCAACGTCCTGACTTTC. It encodes CASSPFGQAHPSGANVLTF.

The genes are TRBV6-6 and TRBJ1-1; D is unresolved. Looked up from germline, CDR1 is MNHNY and CDR2 is SVGAGI (reference sequence). This CDR3 is built from 14 residues. The V end lost 0 bases, the J end lost 9 bases, and 14 bases lay between the germline ends. This chain's CDR3 is CASSYSTGLTKAFF. The CDR3 DNA sequence: TGTGCCAGCAGTTACTCGACTGGGTTAACTAAAGCTTTCTTT.

The chain employs TRBV5-1 and TRBJ2-1; D remains ambiguous. This CDR3 region has 15 residues. The germline gives CDR1 SGHRS, CDR2 YFSETQ. V shed 7 bases and J shed 6 bases, with 20 bases lying between them. The DNA for the CDR3 is TGCGCCAGCGTTTCCGACCCGGGTAGCAGCAATGAGCAGTTCTTC. The encoded protein is CASVSDPGSSNEQFF.

This clonotype was observed at least ten times. V gene TRBV19 combines with J gene TRBJ2-2, with D perhaps matching TRBD1 or TRBD2 (6 bases each). The CDR3 has 16 amino acids. V lost 8 bases and J lost 0, with 16 bases in between. Germline V gene sequence: CDR1 LNHDA, CDR2 SQIVND (reference sequence). CDR3 amino acids: CASALGGTANTGELFF. DNA for the CDR3: TGTGCCAGTGCCCTCGGGGGCACCGCGAACACCGGGGAGCTGTTTTTT.

This clonotype came up many times. The V gene is TRBV7-3, the J gene TRBJ1-6, with D tentatively TRBD1 (5 bases). Germline lookup yields CDR1 SGHTA and CDR2 FQGTGA. This CDR3 has 14 residues. V lost 4 bases and J lost 19, with 23 bases in between. The CDR3 coding sequence is TGTGCCAGCAGCTGGACCGCCACCGGGACCCGGGTGCACTTT. Protein product: CASSWTATGTRVHF. Full variable domain (missing parts from reference TRBV7-3 and TRBJ1-6): GAGVSQTPSNKVTEKGKYVELRCDPISGHTALYWYRQSLGQGPEFLIYFQGTGAADDSGLPNDRFFAVRPEGSVSTLKIQRTERGDSAVYLCASSWTATGTRVHFGNGTRLTVT.

This clonotype occurred a few times. V gene TRBV5-4 combines with J gene TRBJ2-1; 9 bases line up with TRBD1. The ends lost 0 bases at V and 4 bases at J; junction bases unmatched: 5. The V gene's germline CDR1 is SGHNT and CDR2 YYREEE (reference sequence). This CDR3 comprises 16 residues. CDR3 coding DNA: TGTGCCAGCAGCTTGGGACAGGGGGTGGGGTACAATGAGCAGTTCTTC. Translating it yields CASSLGQGVGYNEQFF.

In this sample, this clonotype is medium-sized. The V call is TRBV29-1, the J call TRBJ2-1; 8 positions match TRBD2. Germline V gene lookup returns CDR1 SQVTM and CDR2 ANQGSEA. The CDR3 has 13 amino acids. V trimming: 7 bases; J trimming: 2 bases; junction bases outside the gene matches: 4. CDR3 sequence: CSAFSGAYNEQFF. CDR3 in DNA: TGCAGCGCCTTTAGCGGGGCCTACAATGAGCAGTTCTTC.

This clonotype showed up many times. The J gene is TRBJ2-5, the V gene TRBV12-3 or TRBV12-4; 9 bases match TRBD1. There are 15 residues in the CDR3. V trimming: 5 bases; J trimming: 1 base; junction bases outside the gene matches: 5. CDR3 nucleotide sequence: TGTGCCAGCAGTCCTCCGGGACAGGGCCAAGAGACCCAGTACTTC. This translates into CASSPPGQGQETQYF.

This clonotype came up many times. The rearrangement links TRBV7-3 to TRBJ2-5, with 7 bases lining up with TRBD1. The V segment lost 3 bases and the J segment 1 base; nucleotides outside the gene matches: 5. CDR1 and CDR2 from the germline V gene are SGHTA and FQGTGA. The CDR3 runs to 15 residues. The CDR3 DNA sequence: TGTGCCAGCAGCTTCACAGGGGCCCCCCAAGAGACCCAGTACTTC. Residues: CASSFTGAPQETQYF.

By proportion, this clonotype is medium-sized. The chain combines TRBV29-1 with TRBJ2-7; 7 nucleotides align to TRBD2. This CDR3 spans 11 amino acids. V was pared by 4 bases and J by 3 bases, with 0 bases of the junction left unmatched. Germline V lookup: CDR1 SQVTM, CDR2 ANQGSEA. The CDR3, as DNA: TGCAGCGTTGGGGGGGGCTACGAGCAGTACTTC. It encodes CSVGGGYEQYF.

This clonotype was observed many times. This chain connects TRBV27 to TRBJ2-5; the D gene could be TRBD1 or TRBD2 (5 bases each). Per the germline V gene, CDR1 is MNHEY and CDR2 is SMNVEV (reference sequence). V was clipped by 5 bases and J by 2 bases, with 15 bases between them. The CDR3 is 15 residues long. CDR3 in amino acids: CASSTVGTPQETQYF. CDR3 nucleotides: TGTGCCAGCAGTACCGTAGGGACGCCGCAAGAGACCCAGTACTTC.

This clonotype showed up many times. This rearrangement joins TRBV14 to TRBJ1-1, with D unresolved. Per germline, CDR1 SGHDN and CDR2 FVKESK. There are 14 residues in the CDR3. V lost 2 bases, J lost 0 bases, and 7 bases lay in between. CDR3 coding DNA: TGTGCCAGCAGCCAAAGTGTGATGAACACTGAAGCTTTCTTT. Encoded protein: CASSQSVMNTEAFF.

This clonotype is medium-sized (0.01 to 0.1%) in the sample. V is TRBV20-1 and J is TRBJ2-1; D not certain. V shed 0 bases and J shed 4 bases, with 13 bases lying between them. Germline lookup yields CDR1 DFQATT and CDR2 SNEGSKA (reference sequence). The CDR3 is 15 amino acids. CDR3 DNA: TGCAGTGCTAGAGATTTAGGGAAGCTTTACAATGAGCAGTTCTTC. This translates into CSARDLGKLYNEQFF.

This clonotype was observed many times. This chain connects TRBV28 to TRBJ2-1, with TRBD2 matching over 14 bases. Germline-derived CDR1 and CDR2 are MDHEN and SYDVKM. Trimming cost V 6 bases and J 9 bases; bases outside gene matches: 7. The CDR3 length is 15 residues. The CDR3 is CASRRTGLAGAEQFF. Here the CDR3 DNA reads TGTGCCAGCAGGAGAACGGGACTAGCGGGAGCTGAGCAGTTCTTC.

This clonotype came up many times. The V and J genes are TRBV30 and TRBJ2-1; 13 bases are shared with TRBD2. V was pared by 5 bases and J by 0 bases, with 10 bases of the junction left unmatched. From germline, CDR1 is GTSNPN and CDR2 SVGIG (reference sequence). CDR3 length: 18 residues. In nucleotides, the CDR3 is TGTGCCTGGCAAAGACTAGCGGGGGGCTTTAGCTCCTACAATGAGCAGTTCTTC. This codes for CAWQRLAGGFSSYNEQFF.

At least ten counts were recorded for this clonotype. The rearrangement uses TRBV4-1 and TRBJ2-7; TRBD1 agrees at 7 bases. The CDR3 spans 13 residues. V shed 8 bases and J 4 bases; nucleotides not matched to a gene: 8. CDR1 is MGHRA and CDR2 is YSYEKL in the germline V gene. Written as DNA, the CDR3 is TGCGCCAGCGGATCAGGGGGACCGTACGAGCAGTACTTC. The encoded protein is CASGSGGPYEQYF.

This clonotype showed up many times. The chain joins TRBV6-2 or TRBV6-3 to TRBJ2-7; no firm D call. Germline CDR1 MNHEY, CDR2 SVGEGT. The V end was cut by 0 bases, the J end by 3 bases, with 6 bases between. The CDR3 consists of 13 residues. The CDR3 protein is CASSYSSNYEQYF. Written as DNA, the CDR3 is TGTGCCAGCAGTTACTCCTCTAACTACGAGCAGTACTTC.

The chain joins TRBV7-9 to TRBJ1-1; D not certain. The V and J ends lost 1 base and 8 bases respectively, with 8 bases between them. This CDR3 contains 12 residues. Germline V lookup: CDR1 SEHNR, CDR2 FQNEAQ (reference sequence). CDR3 nucleotide sequence: TGTGCCAGCAGCTTAGTTTCAGAGGAAGCTTTCTTT. The encoded protein is CASSLVSEEAFF. Complete variable domain (other parts from reference TRBV7-9 and TRBJ1-1): DTGVSQNPRHKITKRGQNVTFRCDPISEHNRLYWYRQTLGQGPEFLTYFQNEAQLEKSRLLSDRFSAERPKGSFSTLEIQRTEQGDSAMYLCASSLVSEEAFFGQGTRLTVV.

This clonotype has at least ten counts. The V call is TRBV2, the J call TRBJ2-3; D gene uncertain. Germline V gene data show CDR1 as SNHLY and CDR2 as FYNNEI. The CDR3 extends over 17 amino acids. The V and J ends lost 6 bases and 2 bases respectively, with 21 bases between them. The CDR3 DNA is TGTGCCAGCAGAAGACTTCCGGCAGGCCGGTACACAGATACGCAGTATTTT. Residues: CASRRLPAGRYTDTQYF.